This T cell receptor (beta chain) was retrieved from a study of blood T cell repertoires in COVID-19. Study overall: T cells, B-cell-depleted T cells, or PBMCs supplied cDNA or gDNA.

The germline gives CDR1 SNHLY, CDR2 FYNNEI. The V end was cut by 5 bases, the J end by 0 bases, with 11 bases between. There are 16 residues in the CDR3. Original processing methods: Using reference gene primer amplification, nucleated cell counts were estimated. The repertoire was sequenced with immunoSEQ multiplex PCR; TCRdb's copy has only in-frame clones and lacks some. V and J calls and clone size are as listed in that table; D and trimming were resolved from the DNA. The sample holds some 220,000 clones, around three quarters seen once. The sequence derives from a woman aged 70-85 years with acute or convalescent COVID-19. Sequencing was carried out using peripheral blood. The chain recombines TRBV2 with TRBJ2-6; D is unclear. DNA of the CDR3: TGTGCCAGCAGTTTACAGTCGGTCTCTGGGGCCAACGTCCTGACTTTC. Protein product: CASSLQSVSGANVLTF.